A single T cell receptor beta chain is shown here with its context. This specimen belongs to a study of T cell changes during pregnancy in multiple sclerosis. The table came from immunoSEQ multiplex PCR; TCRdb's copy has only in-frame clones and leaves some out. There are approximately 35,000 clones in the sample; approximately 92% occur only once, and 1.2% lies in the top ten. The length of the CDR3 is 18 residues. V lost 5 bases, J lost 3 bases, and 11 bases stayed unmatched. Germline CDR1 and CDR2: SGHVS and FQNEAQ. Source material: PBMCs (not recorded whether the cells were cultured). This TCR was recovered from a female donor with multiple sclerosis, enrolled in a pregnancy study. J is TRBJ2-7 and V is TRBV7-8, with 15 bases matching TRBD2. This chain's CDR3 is CASSQTRTSGRAIYEQYF. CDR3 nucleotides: TGTGCCAGCAGCCAAACTAGGACTAGCGGGAGGGCCATCTACGAGCAGTACTTC.